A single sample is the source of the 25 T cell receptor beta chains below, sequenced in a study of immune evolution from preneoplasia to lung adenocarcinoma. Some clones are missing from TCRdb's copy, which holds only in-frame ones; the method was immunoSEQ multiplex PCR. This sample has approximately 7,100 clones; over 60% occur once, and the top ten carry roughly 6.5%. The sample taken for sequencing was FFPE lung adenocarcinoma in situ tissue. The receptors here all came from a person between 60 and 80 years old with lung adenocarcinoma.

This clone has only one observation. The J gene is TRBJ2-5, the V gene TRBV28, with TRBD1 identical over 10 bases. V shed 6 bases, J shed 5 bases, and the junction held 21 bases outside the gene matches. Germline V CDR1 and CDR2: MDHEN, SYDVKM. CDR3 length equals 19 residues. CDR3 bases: TGTGCCAGCAGATCAGTCCCTGGAGGAGGACAGGGGGATCTGGAGACCCAGTACTTC. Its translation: CASRSVPGGGQGDLETQYF.

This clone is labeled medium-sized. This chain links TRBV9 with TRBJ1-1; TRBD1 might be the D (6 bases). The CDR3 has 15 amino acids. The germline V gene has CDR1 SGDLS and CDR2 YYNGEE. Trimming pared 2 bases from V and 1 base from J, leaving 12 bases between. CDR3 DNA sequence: TGTGCCAGCAGCGTGGCGGACAGTGGGAACACTGAAGCTTTCTTT. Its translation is CASSVADSGNTEAFF.

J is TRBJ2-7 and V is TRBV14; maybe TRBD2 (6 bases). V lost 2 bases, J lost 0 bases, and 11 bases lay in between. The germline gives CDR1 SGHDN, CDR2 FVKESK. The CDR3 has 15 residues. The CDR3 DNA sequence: TGTGCCAGCAGCCAATTCCGGGGGAGCTCCTACGAGCAGTACTTC. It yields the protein CASSQFRGSSYEQYF.

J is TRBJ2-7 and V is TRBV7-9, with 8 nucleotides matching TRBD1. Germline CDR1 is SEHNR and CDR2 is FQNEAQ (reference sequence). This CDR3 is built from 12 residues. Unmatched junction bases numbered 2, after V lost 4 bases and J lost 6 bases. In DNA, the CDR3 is TGTGCCAGCAGCTACGGGACAGGCGAGCAGTACTTC. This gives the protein CASSYGTGEQYF.

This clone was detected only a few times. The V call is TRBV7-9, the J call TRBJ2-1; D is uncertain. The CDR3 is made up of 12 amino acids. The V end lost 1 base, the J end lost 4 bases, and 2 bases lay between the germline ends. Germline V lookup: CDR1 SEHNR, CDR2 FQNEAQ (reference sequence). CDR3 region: CASSLVYNEQFF. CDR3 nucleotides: TGTGCCAGCAGCTTAGTTTACAATGAGCAGTTCTTC.

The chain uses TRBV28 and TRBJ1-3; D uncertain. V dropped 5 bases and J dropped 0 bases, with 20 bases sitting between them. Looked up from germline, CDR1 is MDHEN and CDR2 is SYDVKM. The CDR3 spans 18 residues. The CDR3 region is CASSGSWQLSISGNTIYF. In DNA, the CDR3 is TGTGCCAGCAGTGGATCTTGGCAGCTGTCTATCTCTGGAAACACCATATATTTT.

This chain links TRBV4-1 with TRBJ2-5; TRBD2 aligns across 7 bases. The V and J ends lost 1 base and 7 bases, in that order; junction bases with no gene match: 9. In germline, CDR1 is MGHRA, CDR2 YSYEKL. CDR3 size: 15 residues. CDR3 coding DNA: TGCGCCAGCAGCCAAGCTCTAGCGGTGGGGAGGACCCAGTACTTC. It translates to CASSQALAVGRTQYF.

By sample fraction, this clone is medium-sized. The CDR3 region has the DNA TGTGCCAGCACACCTCTAACTACAGGGCTGGAAGCTTTCTTT. Translating gives CASTPLTTGLEAFF. This sequence joins TRBV4-2 and TRBJ1-1; D perhaps matches TRBD1 (6 bases). CDR3 length: 14 amino acids. The V gene's germline CDR1 is LGHNA and CDR2 YNFKEQ. Trimming removed 7 bases at V and 8 bases at J, with 20 bases between.

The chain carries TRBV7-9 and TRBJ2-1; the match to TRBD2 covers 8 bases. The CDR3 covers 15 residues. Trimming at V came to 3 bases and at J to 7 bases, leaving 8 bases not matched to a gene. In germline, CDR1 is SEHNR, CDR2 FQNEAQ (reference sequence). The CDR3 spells CASSFGGALSNEQFF. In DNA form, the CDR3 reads TGTGCCAGCAGCTTCGGGGGGGCCCTTTCGAATGAGCAGTTCTTC.

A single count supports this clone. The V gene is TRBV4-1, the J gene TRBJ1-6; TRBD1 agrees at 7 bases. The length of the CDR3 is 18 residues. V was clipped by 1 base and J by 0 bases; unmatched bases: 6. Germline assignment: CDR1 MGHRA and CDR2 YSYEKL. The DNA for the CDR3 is TGCGCCAGCAGCCAAGCCGGGACAGCGAGCTCCTATAATTCACCCCTCCACTTT. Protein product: CASSQAGTASSYNSPLHF.

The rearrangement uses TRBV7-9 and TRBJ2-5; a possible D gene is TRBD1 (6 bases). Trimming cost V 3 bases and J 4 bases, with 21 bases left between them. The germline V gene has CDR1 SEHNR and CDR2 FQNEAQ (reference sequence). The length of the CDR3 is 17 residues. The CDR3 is CASSLLQGPQVGETQYF. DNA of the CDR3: TGTGCCAGCAGCTTGTTACAGGGACCTCAGGTTGGAGAGACCCAGTACTTC.

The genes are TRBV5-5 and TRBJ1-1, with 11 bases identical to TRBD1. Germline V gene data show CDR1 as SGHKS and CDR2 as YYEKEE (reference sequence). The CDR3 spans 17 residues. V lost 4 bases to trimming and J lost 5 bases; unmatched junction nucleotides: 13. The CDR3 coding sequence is TGTGCCAGCAGCGCTCTCCCCGAGGACAGGGGGCAAACTGAAGCTTTCTTT. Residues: CASSALPEDRGQTEAFF.

CDR3 DNA: TGTGCCAGCAGCCTTCGGACTAGCGGGGGGGACGCGAACACCGGGGAGCTGTTTTTT. This sequence encodes CASSLRTSGGDANTGELFF. The chain carries TRBV4-2 and TRBJ2-2; TRBD2 matches at 15 bases. From germline, CDR1 is LGHNA and CDR2 YNFKEQ. CDR3 length: 19 residues. With 4 bases clipped from V and 0 bases from J, the junction kept 6 bases outside the gene matches.

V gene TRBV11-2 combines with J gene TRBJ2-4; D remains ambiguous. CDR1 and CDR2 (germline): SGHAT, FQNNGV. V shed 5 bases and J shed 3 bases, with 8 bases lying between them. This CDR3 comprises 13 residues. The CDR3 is CASSRPGKNIQYF. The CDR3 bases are TGTGCCAGCAGCCGACCGGGCAAAAACATTCAGTACTTC.

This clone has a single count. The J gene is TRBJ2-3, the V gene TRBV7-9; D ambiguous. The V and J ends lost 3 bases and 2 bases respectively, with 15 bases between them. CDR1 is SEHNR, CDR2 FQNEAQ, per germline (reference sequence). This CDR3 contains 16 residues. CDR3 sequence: CASSLPKSRLTDTQYF. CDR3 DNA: TGTGCCAGCAGCTTGCCGAAAAGCAGACTCACAGATACGCAGTATTTT.

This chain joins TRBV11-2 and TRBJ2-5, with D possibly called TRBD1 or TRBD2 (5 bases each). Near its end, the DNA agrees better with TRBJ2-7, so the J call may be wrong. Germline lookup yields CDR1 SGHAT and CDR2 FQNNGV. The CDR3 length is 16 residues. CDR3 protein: CASSRPPTRGLYEQYF. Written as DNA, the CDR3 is TGTGCCAGCAGCCGACCCCCGACCCGGGGCCTCTACGAGCAGTACTTC.

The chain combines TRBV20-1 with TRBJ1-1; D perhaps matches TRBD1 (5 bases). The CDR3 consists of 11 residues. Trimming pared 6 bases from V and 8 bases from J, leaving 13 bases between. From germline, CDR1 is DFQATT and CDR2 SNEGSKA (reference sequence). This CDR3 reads CSATPGLEAFF. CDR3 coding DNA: TGCAGTGCCACCCCGGGACTCGAAGCTTTCTTT.

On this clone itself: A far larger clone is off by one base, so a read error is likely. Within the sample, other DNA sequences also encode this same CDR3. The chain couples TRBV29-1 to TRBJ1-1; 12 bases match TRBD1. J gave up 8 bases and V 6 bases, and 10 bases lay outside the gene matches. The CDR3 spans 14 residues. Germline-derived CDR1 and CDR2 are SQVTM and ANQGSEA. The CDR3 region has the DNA TGCAGCGTGACATCGGGACAGGGGGCCGCCGAAGCTTTCTTT. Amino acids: CSVTSGQGAAEAFF.

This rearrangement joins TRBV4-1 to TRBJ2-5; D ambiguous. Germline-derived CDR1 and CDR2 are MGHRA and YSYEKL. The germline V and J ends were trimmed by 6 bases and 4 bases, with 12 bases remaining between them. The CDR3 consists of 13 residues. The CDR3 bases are TGCGCCAGCAGTGAGGCCGGCCGAGAGACCCAGTACTTC. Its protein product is CASSEAGRETQYF.

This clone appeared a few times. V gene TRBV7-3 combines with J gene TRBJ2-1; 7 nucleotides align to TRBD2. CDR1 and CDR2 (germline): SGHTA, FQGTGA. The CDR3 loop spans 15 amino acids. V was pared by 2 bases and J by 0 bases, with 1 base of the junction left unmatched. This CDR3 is CASSLAGDSYNEQFF. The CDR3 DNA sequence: TGTGCCAGCAGCTTAGCGGGGGACTCCTACAATGAGCAGTTCTTC.

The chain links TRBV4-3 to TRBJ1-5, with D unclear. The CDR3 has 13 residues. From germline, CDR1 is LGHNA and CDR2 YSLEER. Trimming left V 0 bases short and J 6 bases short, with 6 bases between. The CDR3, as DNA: TGCGCCAGCAGCCAAGATGAGGGTCAGCCCCAGCATTTT. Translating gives CASSQDEGQPQHF.

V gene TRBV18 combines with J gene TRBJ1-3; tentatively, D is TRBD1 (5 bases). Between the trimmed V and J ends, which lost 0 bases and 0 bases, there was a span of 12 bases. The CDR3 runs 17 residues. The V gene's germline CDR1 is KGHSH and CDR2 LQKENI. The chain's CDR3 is CASSPPGPSYSGNTIYF. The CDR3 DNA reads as TGTGCCAGCTCACCACCGGGGCCAAGTTACTCTGGAAACACCATATATTTT.

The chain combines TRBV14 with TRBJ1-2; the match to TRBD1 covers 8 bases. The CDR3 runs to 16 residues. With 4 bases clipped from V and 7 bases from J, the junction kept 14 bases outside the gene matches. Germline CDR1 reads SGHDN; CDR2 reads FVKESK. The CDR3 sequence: CASSRDLDRVIRGYTF. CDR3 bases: TGTGCCAGCAGCCGTGATTTGGACAGGGTGATTCGTGGCTACACCTTC.

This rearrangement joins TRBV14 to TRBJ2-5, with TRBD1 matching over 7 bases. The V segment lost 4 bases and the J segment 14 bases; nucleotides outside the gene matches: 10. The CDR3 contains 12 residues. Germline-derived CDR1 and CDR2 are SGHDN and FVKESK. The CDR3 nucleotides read TGTGCCAGCAGCCTAGACAGGGCGGTTCAATACTTC. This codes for CASSLDRAVQYF.

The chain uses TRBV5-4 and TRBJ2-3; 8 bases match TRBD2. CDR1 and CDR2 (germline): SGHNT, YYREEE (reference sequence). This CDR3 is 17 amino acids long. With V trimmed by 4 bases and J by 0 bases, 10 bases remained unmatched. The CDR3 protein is CASSPDRAGGSTDTQYF. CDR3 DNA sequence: TGTGCCAGCAGCCCCGATCGGGCGGGGGGTAGCACAGATACGCAGTATTTT.